This TCR beta chain appears in the sequencing data of a study of blood T cell repertoires in COVID-19 (dated by TCRdb to about 2020). Some background on the complete study: Collaborator samples came from the United States, Italy and Spain and covered acute and convalescent phases of COVID-19. Where available, HLA class I and class II types were taken from metadata supplied by the sample provider and were not determined by assay-based typing. The repertoires were released in a freely available public database meant as a resource for research on the immune response to SARS-CoV-2. Deeply sampled blood TCRbeta repertoires from subjects exposed to, actively infected with, or recovered from COVID-19 were included in the dataset. The prospective study material was composed of cDNA or gDNA derived from T cells, B-cell-depleted T cells, or PBMCs. The sample metadata nearly always contained a de-identified subject ID, COVID-19 status, age in years and sex. Samples came from the ongoing ImmuneRACE study (first 160 participants) plus 1,254 subjects from 6 global collaborators.

The full study reports these points: Clinical and demographic metadata were provided uncurated, with the amount varying by source and participant.

The immunoSEQ Assay, a bias-controlled multiplex PCR, was used to amplify TCRbeta CDR3 regions from genomic DNA. Processing in the source paper ran as follows. The number of nucleated cells in each sample was estimated by amplification of reference gene primers within the assay. Sequence reads were collapsed and filtered to measure the absolute abundance of every unique TCRbeta CDR3 rearrangement. For each sample, productive Simpson clonality was calculated by taking the square root of Simpson's diversity index across productive rearrangements. In TCRdb, the immuneACCESS table is reduced to in-frame sequences with V and J assigned. These tables do not hold every clone; where another copy was compared, an unresolved V gene accounts for under half, and the others remain unexplained. Clone size and the V and J calls come from that table; the DNA yielded D and trimming. Counted in this sample were about 180,000 clones; roughly 83% of them appeared once. The ten largest clones take up about 9.6% of the sample.

In regard to this clone: Its antigen remains undetermined. Base quality data are lacking; no much larger clone is found one base away.

Participants in the prospective study were aged 18 to 89 years, lived in 20 to 25 United States geographic areas, and enrolled through a virtual design. Cohort assignment in the prospective study relied on participant-reported clinical history from a screening survey and a study questionnaire. For ImmuneRACE Cohort 3, a participant was defined as recovered based on two consecutive negative NP/OP PCR tests, clearance by a healthcare professional, or resolution of symptoms. Mobile phlebotomists in the prospective study collected whole blood, serum and a nasopharyngeal or oropharyngeal swab from every participant. Prospective study participants could optionally give additional blood draws and questionnaires over an approximately two-month period. Before DNA extraction, blood samples from the prospective study were shipped at room temperature or frozen. Looking up the germline V gene yields CDR1 MDHEN and CDR2 SYDVKM. Relative to germline, V is missing 4 bases and J is missing 5 bases, with 8 bases of the junction outside any gene match. The CDR3 measures 15 amino acids from cysteine to phenylalanine. The entry retains the CDR3 DNA only, 45 bases that are in frame from base 1.

The chain uses TRBV28 and TRBJ2-3, with 8 bases in between that match TRBD1. The sequenced sample was PBMCs or T cells enriched from blood (not recorded which). This clonotype was obtained from a woman aged 25-40 years who had recovered from COVID-19. The DNA is as follows: TGTGCCAGCAGTTGGACGGCAGGGGGCCAAGATACGCAGTATTTT. It is translated as CASSWTAGGQDTQYF. With the rest looked up from the reference TRBV28 and TRBJ2-3 genes rather than sequenced, the full variable domain is DVKVTQSSRYLVKRTGEKVFLECVQDMDHENMFWYRQDPGLGLRLIYFSYDVKMKEKGDIPEGYSVSREKKERFSLILESASTNQTSMYLCASSWTAGGQDTQYFGPGTRLTVL.